This T cell receptor beta chain stems from a study of blood T cells in healthy people across ages (dated by TCRdb to about 2015). About the study as a whole: In model experiments, template switching captured about one uniquely barcoded TCR beta cDNA molecule for every two T cells. Using deep sequencing normalized with unique cDNA molecular identifiers, the study measured how TCR beta repertoire diversity changes with age. Four age groups were formed from the donors: young (average 16 years), middle-aged (less than 40), aged (roughly 59) and long-lived (more than 75). Donors of different ages were randomly distributed across sequencing lanes to avoid experimental bias. Two additional independent replicas of 1 million unique cDNA reads from the same blood draw were analyzed for two donors (one aged 18 to 30 and one aged 80 or older). Here is what the overall study found, with its caveats: As age increased, observed TCR beta diversity per million T cells dropped in a roughly linear way, and a significant reduction was already evident by age about 36. Donor CMV infection status was unknown, potentially confounding age-related changes in expanded clonotypes. Because profiling used bulk unsorted PBMCs, naive and antigen-experienced compartments could not be compared conclusively. A strong correlation was found between observed TCR beta diversity and the percentage of naive T cells measured by flow cytometry. Compared with the aged group, the long-lived group had more naive CD4+ T cells, fewer expanded clones and increased TCR diversity, suggesting age selection. Estimates of total diversity based on one million sequenced T cells were considered lower bounds and underestimates.

As to this clonotype: Its antigen has not been determined. No quality values exist for individual bases; no much larger clone is one base distant.

Based on the germline V gene, the CDR1 and CDR2 sequences are MGHRA and YSYEKL. The CDR3 holds 18 amino acids from the cysteine to the phenylalanine. Only the CDR3 region is kept as DNA, spanning 54 bases read in frame from base 1. V loses 1 base, J loses 4 bases, and the germline ends lie 20 bases apart. Donors were roughly 40 systemically healthy Caucasian individuals from Russia aged roughly 6 to 90 years. Around 9.8 milliliters of peripheral blood were collected from each donor into EDTA-treated Vacutainer tubes. PBMCs were isolated by Ficoll-Paque density-gradient centrifugation, with at least 7 million obtained per sample. Total RNA was extracted from PBMCs with Trizol reagent, with at least 5.5 micrograms obtained per sample. For every donor, an aliquot of PBMCs went through flow cytometry to measure the percentages of naive CD45RAhigh/CD27high T cells. Library preparation employed 5' RACE. TCRdb shows the sequencer as Illumina HiSeq 2500. A second PCR of roughly 7 to 11 cycles was performed with a sample-barcoded 5' primer and a J-beta primer mix. Each TCR beta cDNA molecule received a unique molecular identifier from a template-switch 5' adaptor carrying 12 random nucleotides. At least 3 million CDR3-containing paired-end reads were obtained from each sample. First-strand cDNA was synthesized from all RNA with the Mint cDNA synthesis kit, primed by a TRBC-specific oligonucleotide. Following uracil-DNA glycosylase treatment, a first 18-cycle PCR with universal primers M1SS and BC2_uni_R was performed on all cDNA. As for the original processing: Each sample was normalized by randomly selecting 1 million high-quality reads, each carrying a distinct molecular identifier. Reads sharing molecular identifiers were discarded rather than binned into consensus sequences. MiTCR, with a Q25 quality threshold and the strictest error-elimination algorithm, was used for CDR3 identification, clonotype clustering and error correction. A nonparametric unseen species model with Euler transformation was used to estimate a lower bound on total TCR beta diversity. The public reads were run again by TCRdb, first through fastp at Q25 and then through MiXCR, and only productive beta chains were kept. Identical CDR3 proteins give one entry, which carries the most common genes and DNA. The V and J calls and clone size come from TCRdb's table, not from the authors' own analysis. This sample comprises under 2,000,000 distinct CDR3 sequences, around 48% of them detected only once. More than 2% of the sample rests with the top ten.

Specimen: blood. The chain is encoded by TRBV4-1 joined to TRBJ2-1; tentative D gene TRBD1, with 6 bases matching. The source is a woman in her 40s in good health. The bases are TGCGCCAGCAGCCAAGGAAGGGGACAACGGCTTACATACAATGAGCAGTTCTTC. Translated, it gives CASSQGRGQRLTYNEQFF.